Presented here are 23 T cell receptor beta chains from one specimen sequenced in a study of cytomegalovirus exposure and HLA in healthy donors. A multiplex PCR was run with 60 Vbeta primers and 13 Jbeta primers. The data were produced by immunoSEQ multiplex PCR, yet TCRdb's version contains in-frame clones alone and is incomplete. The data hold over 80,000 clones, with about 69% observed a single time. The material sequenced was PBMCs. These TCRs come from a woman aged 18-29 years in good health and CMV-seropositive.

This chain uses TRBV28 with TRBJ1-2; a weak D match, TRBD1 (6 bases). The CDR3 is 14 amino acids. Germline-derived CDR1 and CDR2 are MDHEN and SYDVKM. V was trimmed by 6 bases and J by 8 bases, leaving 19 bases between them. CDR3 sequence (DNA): TGTGCCAGCAGCTCCGGACAGAACAACCAGGGCTACACCTTC. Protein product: CASSSGQNNQGYTF.

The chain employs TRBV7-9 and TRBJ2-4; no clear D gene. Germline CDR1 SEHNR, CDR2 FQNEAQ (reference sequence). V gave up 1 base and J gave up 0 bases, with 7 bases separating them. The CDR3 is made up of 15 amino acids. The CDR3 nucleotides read TGTGCCAGCAGCTTAGGGCAAGTAGCCAAAAACATTCAGTACTTC. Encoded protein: CASSLGQVAKNIQYF.

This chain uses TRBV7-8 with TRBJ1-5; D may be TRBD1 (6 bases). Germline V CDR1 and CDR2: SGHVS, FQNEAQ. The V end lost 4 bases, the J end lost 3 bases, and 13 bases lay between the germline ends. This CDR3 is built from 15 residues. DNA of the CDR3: TGTGCCAGCAGCTCACTTCAGGGGATCAATCAGCCCCAGCATTTT. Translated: CASSSLQGINQPQHF.

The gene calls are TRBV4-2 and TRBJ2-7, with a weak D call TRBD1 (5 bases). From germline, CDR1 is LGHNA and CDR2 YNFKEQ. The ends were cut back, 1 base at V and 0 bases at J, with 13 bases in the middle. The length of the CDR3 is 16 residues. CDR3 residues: CASSQGGGATSYEQYF. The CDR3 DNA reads TGTGCCAGCAGCCAAGGGGGTGGGGCCACCTCCTACGAGCAGTACTTC.

The CDR3, as DNA: TGTGCTAGTGGTTTACAGGGGGGCGAGCAGTACTTC. Amino acids: CASGLQGGEQYF. The chain employs TRBV12-5 and TRBJ2-7; 8 positions agree with TRBD1. Germline CDR1 reads LGHNT; CDR2 reads FRNRAP. CDR3 length equals 12 residues. Trimming cost V 3 bases and J 6 bases; bases outside gene matches: 1.

CDR3 residues: CASSAKLGREQYF. In DNA, the CDR3 is TGTGCCAGCAGTGCCAAACTCGGTAGAGAGCAGTACTTC. J is TRBJ2-7 and V is TRBV2; D is uncertain. The germline gives CDR1 SNHLY, CDR2 FYNNEI. There are 13 residues in the CDR3. V lost 4 bases and J lost 7, with 14 bases in between.

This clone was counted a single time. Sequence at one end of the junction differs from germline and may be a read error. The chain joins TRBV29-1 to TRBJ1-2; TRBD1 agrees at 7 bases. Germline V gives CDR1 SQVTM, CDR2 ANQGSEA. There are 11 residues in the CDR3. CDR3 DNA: TGCAGCGTGGAAGACAGGGATGGCTACACCTTC. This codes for CSVEDRDGYTF.

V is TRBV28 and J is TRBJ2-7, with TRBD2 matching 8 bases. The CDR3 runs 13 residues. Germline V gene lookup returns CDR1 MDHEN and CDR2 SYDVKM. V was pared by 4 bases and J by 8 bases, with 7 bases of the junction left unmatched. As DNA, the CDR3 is TGTGCCAGCAGTTCTCCTGGGACTAGAAAGCAGTACTTC. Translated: CASSSPGTRKQYF.

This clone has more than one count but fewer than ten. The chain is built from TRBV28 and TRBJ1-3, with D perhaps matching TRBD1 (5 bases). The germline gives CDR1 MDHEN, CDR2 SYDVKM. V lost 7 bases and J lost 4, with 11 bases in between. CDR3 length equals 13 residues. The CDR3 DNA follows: TGTGCCAGCAATCGGGGGTTGGGAAACACCATATATTTT. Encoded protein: CASNRGLGNTIYF.

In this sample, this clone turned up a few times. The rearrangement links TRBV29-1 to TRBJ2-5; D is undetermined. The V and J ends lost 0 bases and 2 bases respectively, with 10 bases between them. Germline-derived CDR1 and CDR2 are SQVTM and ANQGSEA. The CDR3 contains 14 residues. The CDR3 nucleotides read TGCAGCGTTGAAGATCAAGCAGGTCAAGAGACCCAGTACTTC. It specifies CSVEDQAGQETQYF.

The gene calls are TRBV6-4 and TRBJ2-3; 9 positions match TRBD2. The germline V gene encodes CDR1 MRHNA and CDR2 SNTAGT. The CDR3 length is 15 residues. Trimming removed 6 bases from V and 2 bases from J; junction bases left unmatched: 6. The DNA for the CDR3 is TGTGCCAGCAGCGAGGGACTAGCTGACACAGATACGCAGTATTTT. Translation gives CASSEGLADTDTQYF.

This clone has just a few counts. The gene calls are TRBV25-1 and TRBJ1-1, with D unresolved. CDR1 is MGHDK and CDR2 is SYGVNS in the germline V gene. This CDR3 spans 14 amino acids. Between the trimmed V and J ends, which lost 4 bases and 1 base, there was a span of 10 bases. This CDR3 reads CASSAHSGNTEAFF. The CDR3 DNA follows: TGTGCCAGCAGTGCCCATTCCGGGAACACTGAAGCTTTCTTT.

DNA of the CDR3: TGTGCCAGCATCTCTGGGACAGGGAACGTCTTAGGCTACACCTTC. Its protein product is CASISGTGNVLGYTF. This sequence joins TRBV6-1 and TRBJ1-2, with 9 bases matching TRBD1. This CDR3 is built from 15 residues. The V gene's germline CDR1 is MNHNS and CDR2 SASEGT. The trim removed 7 bases at V and 8 bases at J, leaving 14 bases unmatched.

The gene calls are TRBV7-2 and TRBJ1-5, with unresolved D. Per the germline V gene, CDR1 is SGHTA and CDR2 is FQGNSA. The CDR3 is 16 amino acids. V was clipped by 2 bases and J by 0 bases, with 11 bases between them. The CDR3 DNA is TGTGCCAGCAGCTTAAGCGAAACCTATAGCAATCAGCCCCAGCATTTT. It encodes CASSLSETYSNQPQHF. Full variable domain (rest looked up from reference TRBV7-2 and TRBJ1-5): GAGVSQSPSNKVTEKGKDVELRCDPISGHTALYWYRQSLGQGLEFLIYFQGNSAPDKSGLPSDRFSAERTGGSVSTLTIQRTQQEDSAVYLCASSLSETYSNQPQHFGDGTRLSIL.

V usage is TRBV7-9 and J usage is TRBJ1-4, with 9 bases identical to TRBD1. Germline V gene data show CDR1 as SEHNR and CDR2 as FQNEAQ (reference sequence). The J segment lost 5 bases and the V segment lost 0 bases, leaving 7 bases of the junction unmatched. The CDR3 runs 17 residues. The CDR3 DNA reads TGTGCCAGCAGCTTAGCCAACACAGGGGGCAGGAATGAAAAACTGTTTTTT. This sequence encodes CASSLANTGGRNEKLFF. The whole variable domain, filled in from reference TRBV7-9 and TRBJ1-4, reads DTGVSQNPRHKITKRGQNVTFRCDPISEHNRLYWYRQTLGQGPEFLTYFQNEAQLEKSRLLSDRFSAERPKGSFSTLEIQRTEQGDSAMYLCASSLANTGGRNEKLFFGSGTQLSVL.

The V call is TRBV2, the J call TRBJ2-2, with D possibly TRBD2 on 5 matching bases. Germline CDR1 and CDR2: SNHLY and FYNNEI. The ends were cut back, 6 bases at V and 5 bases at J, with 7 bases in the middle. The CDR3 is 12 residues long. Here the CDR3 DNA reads TGTGCCAGCAGGCGGGTGACCGGGGAGCTGTTTTTT. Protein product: CASRRVTGELFF.

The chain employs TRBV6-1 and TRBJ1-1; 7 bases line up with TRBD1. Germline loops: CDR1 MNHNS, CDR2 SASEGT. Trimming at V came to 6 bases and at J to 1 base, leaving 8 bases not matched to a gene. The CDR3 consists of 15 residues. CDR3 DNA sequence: TGTGCCAGCAGCAAGCCGGGACAGACGAACACTGAAGCTTTCTTT. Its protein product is CASSKPGQTNTEAFF.

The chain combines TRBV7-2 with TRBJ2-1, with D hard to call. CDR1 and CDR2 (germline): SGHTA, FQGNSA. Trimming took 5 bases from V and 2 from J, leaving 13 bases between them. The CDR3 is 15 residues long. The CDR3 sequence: CASSLDKRPYNEQFF. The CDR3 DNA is TGTGCCAGCAGCCTCGACAAGAGACCCTACAATGAGCAGTTCTTC.

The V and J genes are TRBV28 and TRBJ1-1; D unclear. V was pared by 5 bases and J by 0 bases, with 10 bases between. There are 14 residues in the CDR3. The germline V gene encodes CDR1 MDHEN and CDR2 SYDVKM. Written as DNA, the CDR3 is TGTGCCAGCAGTGTGGTGCCTATGAACACTGAAGCTTTCTTT. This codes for CASSVVPMNTEAFF. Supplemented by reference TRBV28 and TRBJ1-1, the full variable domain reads DVKVTQSSRYLVKRTGEKVFLECVQDMDHENMFWYRQDPGLGLRLIYFSYDVKMKEKGDIPEGYSVSREKKERFSLILESASTNQTSMYLCASSVVPMNTEAFFGQGTRLTVV.

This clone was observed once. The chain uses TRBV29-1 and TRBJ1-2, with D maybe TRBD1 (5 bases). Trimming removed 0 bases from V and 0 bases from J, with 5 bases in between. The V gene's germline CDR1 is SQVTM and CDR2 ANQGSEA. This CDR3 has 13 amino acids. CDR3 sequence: CSVEEGPNYGYTF. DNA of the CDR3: TGCAGCGTTGAAGAGGGGCCTAACTATGGCTACACCTTC. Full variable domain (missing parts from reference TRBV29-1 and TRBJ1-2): SAVISQKPSRDICQRGTSLTIQCQVDSQVTMMFWYRQQPGQSLTLIATANQGSEATYESGFVIDKFPISRPNLTFSTLTVSNMSPEDSSIYLCSVEEGPNYGYTFGSGTRLTVV.

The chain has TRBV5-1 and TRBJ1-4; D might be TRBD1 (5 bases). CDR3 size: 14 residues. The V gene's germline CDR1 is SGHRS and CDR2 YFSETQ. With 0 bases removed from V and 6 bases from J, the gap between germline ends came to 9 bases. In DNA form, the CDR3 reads TGCGCCAGCAGCTTGGGGGGCGCGGATGAAAAACTGTTTTTT. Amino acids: CASSLGGADEKLFF.

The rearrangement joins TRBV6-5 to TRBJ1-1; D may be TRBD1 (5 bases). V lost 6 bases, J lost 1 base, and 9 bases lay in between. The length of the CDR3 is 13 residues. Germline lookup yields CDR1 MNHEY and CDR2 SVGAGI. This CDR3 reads CASSGRANTEAFF. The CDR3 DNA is TGTGCCAGCAGCGGCAGGGCGAACACTGAAGCTTTCTTT.

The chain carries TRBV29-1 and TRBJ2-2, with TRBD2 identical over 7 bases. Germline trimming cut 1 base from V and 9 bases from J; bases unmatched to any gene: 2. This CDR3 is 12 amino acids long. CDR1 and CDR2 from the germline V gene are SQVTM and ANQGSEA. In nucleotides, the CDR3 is TGCAGCGTTGAAGGGCGGGGGAGGGAGCTGTTTTTT. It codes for CSVEGRGRELFF.